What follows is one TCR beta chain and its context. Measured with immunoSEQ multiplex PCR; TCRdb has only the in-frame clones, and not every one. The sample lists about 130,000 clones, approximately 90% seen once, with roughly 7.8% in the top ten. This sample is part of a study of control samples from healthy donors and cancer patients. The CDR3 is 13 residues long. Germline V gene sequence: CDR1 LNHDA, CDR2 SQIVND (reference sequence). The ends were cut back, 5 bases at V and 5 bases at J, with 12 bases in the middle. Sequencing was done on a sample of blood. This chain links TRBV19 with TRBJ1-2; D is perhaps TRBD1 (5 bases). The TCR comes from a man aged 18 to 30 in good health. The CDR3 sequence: CASSPVGAYGYTF. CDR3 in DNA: TGTGCCAGTAGTCCTGTCGGGGCTTATGGCTACACCTTC.